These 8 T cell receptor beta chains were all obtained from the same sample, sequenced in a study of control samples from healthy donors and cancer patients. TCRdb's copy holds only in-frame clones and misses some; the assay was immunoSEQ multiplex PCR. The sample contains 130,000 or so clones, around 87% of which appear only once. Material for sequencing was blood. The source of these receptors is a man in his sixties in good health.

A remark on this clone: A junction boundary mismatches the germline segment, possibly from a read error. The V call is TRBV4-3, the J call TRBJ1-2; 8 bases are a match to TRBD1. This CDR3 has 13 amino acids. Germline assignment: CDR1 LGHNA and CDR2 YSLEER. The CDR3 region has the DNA TGCGCCAGCAGCCTCCAGACAGGGGATGGCCACACCTTC. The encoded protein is CASSLQTGDGHTF.

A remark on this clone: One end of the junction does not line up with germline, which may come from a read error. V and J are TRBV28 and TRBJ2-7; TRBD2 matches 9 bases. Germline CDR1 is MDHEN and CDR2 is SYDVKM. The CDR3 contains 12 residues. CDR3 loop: CASSLSTSGLKF. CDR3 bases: TGTGCCAGCAGTTTATCGACTAGCGGCTTAAAATTC.

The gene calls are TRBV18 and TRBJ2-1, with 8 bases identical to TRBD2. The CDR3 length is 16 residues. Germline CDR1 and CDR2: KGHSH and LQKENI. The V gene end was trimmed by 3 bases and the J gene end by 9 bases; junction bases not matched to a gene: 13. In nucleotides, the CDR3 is TGTGCCAGCTCACCTTCAAGCGGGGGCCTGGTTGCTGAGCAGTTCTTC. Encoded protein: CASSPSSGGLVAEQFF.

Written as DNA, the CDR3 is TGTGCCAGCAGACCCACAGGACAGGGGGCATACGAGCAGTACTTC. Translation gives CASRPTGQGAYEQYF. V usage is TRBV28 and J usage is TRBJ2-7, with TRBD1 identical over 11 bases. This CDR3 is 15 amino acids long. Germline V gene sequence: CDR1 MDHEN, CDR2 SYDVKM. With V trimmed by 6 bases and J by 4 bases, 8 bases remained unmatched.

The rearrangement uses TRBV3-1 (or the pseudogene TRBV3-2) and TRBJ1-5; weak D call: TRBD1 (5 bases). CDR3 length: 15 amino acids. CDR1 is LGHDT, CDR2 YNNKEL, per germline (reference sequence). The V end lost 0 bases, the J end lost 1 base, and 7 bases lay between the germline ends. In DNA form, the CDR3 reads TGTGCCAGCAGCCAAGATCAGGGAAGCAATCAGCCCCAGCATTTT. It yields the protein CASSQDQGSNQPQHF.

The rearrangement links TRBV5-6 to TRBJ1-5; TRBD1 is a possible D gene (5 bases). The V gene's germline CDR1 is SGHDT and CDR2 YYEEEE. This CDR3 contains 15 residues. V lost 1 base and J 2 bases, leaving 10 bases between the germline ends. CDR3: CASSLPGKGNQPQHF. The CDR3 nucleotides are TGTGCCAGCAGCTTGCCAGGGAAAGGCAATCAGCCCCAGCATTTT. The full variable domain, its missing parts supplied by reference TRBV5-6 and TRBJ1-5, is DAGVTQSPTHLIKTRGQQVTLRCSPKSGHDTVSWYQQALGQGPQFIFQYYEEEERQRGNFPDRFSGHQFPNYSSELNVNALLLGDSALYLCASSLPGKGNQPQHFGDGTRLSIL.

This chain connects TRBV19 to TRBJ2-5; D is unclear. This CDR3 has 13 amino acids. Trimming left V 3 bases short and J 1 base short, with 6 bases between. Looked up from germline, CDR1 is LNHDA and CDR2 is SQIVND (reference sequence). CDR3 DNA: TGTGCCAGTAGTATCGCCAGCCAAGAGACCCAGTACTTC. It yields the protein CASSIASQETQYF.

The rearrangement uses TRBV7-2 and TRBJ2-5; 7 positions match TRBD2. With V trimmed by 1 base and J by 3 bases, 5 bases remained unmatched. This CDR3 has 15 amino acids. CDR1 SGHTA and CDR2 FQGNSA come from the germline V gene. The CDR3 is CASSLGLAEKETQYF. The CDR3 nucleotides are TGTGCCAGCAGCTTAGGTCTAGCGGAGAAAGAGACCCAGTACTTC.